This passage covers 28 T cell receptor beta chains from one sample sequenced in a study of T cell changes during pregnancy in multiple sclerosis. Clones were sequenced by immunoSEQ multiplex PCR, and TCRdb holds only the in-frame ones, with some missing. Among about 74,000 clones, 80% to 95% were seen once, and the ten largest hold roughly 3.3%. This material consisted of peripheral blood, taken after pregnancy. The receptors derive from a female donor in good health, enrolled as a control in a pregnancy study.

This chain links TRBV7-6 with TRBJ2-4; 9 bases map to TRBD2. CDR3 size: 15 residues. Trimming cost V 1 base and J 7 bases; bases outside gene matches: 5. Per the germline V gene, CDR1 is SGHVS and CDR2 is FNYEAQ. CDR3 amino acids: CASSLGLAGGNIQYF. CDR3 DNA: TGTGCCAGCAGCTTAGGTCTCGCGGGAGGGAACATTCAGTACTTC.

This clone was seen once. CDR3 loop: CASSTRTGKGGNEQFF. In DNA, the CDR3 is TGTGCCAGCAGTACGCGGACAGGTAAAGGTGGCAATGAGCAGTTCTTC. The chain combines TRBV28 with TRBJ2-1; TRBD1 agrees at 7 bases. Germline CDR1 reads MDHEN; CDR2 reads SYDVKM. CDR3 size: 16 residues. J was trimmed by 6 bases and V by 5 bases; bases with no gene match: 13.

The chain joins TRBV30 to TRBJ2-3; D is uncertain. The CDR3 consists of 13 residues. Trimming removed 4 bases from V and 2 bases from J, with 10 bases in between. Per germline, CDR1 GTSNPN and CDR2 SVGIG (reference sequence). CDR3 nucleotides: TGTGCCTGGAAAGTAAGACACACAGATACGCAGTATTTT. Encoded protein: CAWKVRHTDTQYF.

This clone has just a few counts. The chain uses TRBV5-1 and TRBJ2-1; 10 bases agree with TRBD1. Looked up from germline, CDR1 is SGHRS and CDR2 is YFSETQ. The CDR3 covers 15 residues. After removal of 4 bases from V and 10 bases from J, the junction contained 11 bases not matched to a gene. The CDR3: CASSTRQGAAGEQFF. In DNA, the CDR3 is TGCGCCAGCAGCACCCGACAGGGGGCAGCGGGAGAGCAGTTCTTC. The whole variable domain, remainder taken from reference TRBV5-1 and TRBJ2-1, is KAGVTQTPRYLIKTRGQQVTLSCSPISGHRSVSWYQQTPGQGLQFLFEYFSETQRNKGNFPGRFSGRQFSNSRSEMNVSTLELGDSALYLCASSTRQGAAGEQFFGPGTRLTVL.

As DNA, the CDR3 is TGTGCCAGTACCCCCTCCACAGGGGGCTATGGCTACACCTTC. As protein: CASTPSTGGYGYTF. The J gene is TRBJ1-2, the V gene TRBV19, with TRBD1 matching over 8 bases. This CDR3 is built from 14 residues. Germline V CDR1 and CDR2: LNHDA, SQIVND (reference sequence). Trimming removed 7 bases from V and 4 bases from J; junction bases left unmatched: 8.

The chain couples TRBV7-8 to TRBJ2-1, with 9 bases lining up with TRBD2. V lost 3 bases, J lost 1 base, and 4 bases stayed unmatched. Germline assignment: CDR1 SGHVS and CDR2 FQNEAQ. This CDR3 is built from 16 residues. The chain's CDR3 is CASSFGAGGSYNEQFF. The CDR3 bases are TGTGCCAGCAGCTTTGGAGCGGGGGGTTCCTACAATGAGCAGTTCTTC.

The chain employs TRBV29-1 and TRBJ2-1; 9 bases match TRBD2. Germline CDR1 and CDR2: SQVTM and ANQGSEA. V lost 4 bases, J lost 2 bases, and 3 bases stayed unmatched. The CDR3 has 14 amino acids. Here the CDR3 DNA reads TGCAGCGTTGGCCCTAGCGGGACCTACAATGAGCAGTTCTTC. This gives the protein CSVGPSGTYNEQFF.

The rearrangement uses TRBV27 and TRBJ1-3; D uncertain. Germline V gene data show CDR1 as MNHEY and CDR2 as SMNVEV (reference sequence). The CDR3 length is 12 residues. V lost 5 bases and J 3 bases, leaving 5 bases between the germline ends. Here the CDR3 DNA reads TGTGCCAGCAGTCCCAATGGAAACACCATATATTTT. Protein sequence: CASSPNGNTIYF.

The chain links TRBV2 to TRBJ2-4; weak D call: TRBD2 (6 bases). CDR3 length: 14 residues. Germline CDR1 is SNHLY and CDR2 is FYNNEI. The V gene lost 9 bases and the J gene lost 0 bases, with 12 bases spanning the gap. The CDR3 here is CASNPGLAKNIQYF. The CDR3, as DNA: TGTGCCAGTAACCCGGGACTAGCCAAAAACATTCAGTACTTC.

The rearrangement links TRBV28 to TRBJ2-4; tentatively, D is TRBD1 (6 bases). The CDR3 runs to 13 residues. Germline-derived CDR1 and CDR2 are MDHEN and SYDVKM. The germline V and J ends were trimmed by 2 bases and 6 bases, with 8 bases remaining between them. As DNA, the CDR3 is TGTGCCAGCAGTTTAAGCAGGGGAAACATTCAGTACTTC. It encodes CASSLSRGNIQYF.

The gene calls are TRBV19 and TRBJ1-4; D might be TRBD1 (5 bases). This CDR3 comprises 13 residues. V was clipped by 2 bases and J by 8 bases, with 9 bases between them. Germline assignment: CDR1 LNHDA and CDR2 SQIVND (reference sequence). CDR3 in amino acids: CASSIQGREKLFF. The CDR3, as DNA: TGTGCCAGTAGTATACAGGGAAGAGAAAAACTGTTTTTT.

This chain joins TRBV19 and TRBJ2-3, with TRBD2 matching 8 bases. J was trimmed by 5 bases and V by 7 bases; bases with no gene match: 8. Germline assignment: CDR1 LNHDA and CDR2 SQIVND (reference sequence). There are 14 residues in the CDR3. The CDR3 DNA reads TGTGCCAGTAATAAGCGGGGGACGGGAGATACGCAGTATTTT. It yields the protein CASNKRGTGDTQYF.

The chain carries TRBV28 and TRBJ2-5; 11 nucleotides agree with TRBD2. The V gene end was trimmed by 5 bases and the J gene end by 2 bases; junction bases not matched to a gene: 7. Germline V gives CDR1 MDHEN, CDR2 SYDVKM. This CDR3 comprises 16 residues. CDR3 DNA sequence: TGTGCCAGCAGTATCCGACTAGCGGGACCACAAGAGACCCAGTACTTC. Protein sequence: CASSIRLAGPQETQYF.

The rearrangement links TRBV27 to TRBJ2-5; D is perhaps TRBD1 (5 bases). The V gene lost 7 bases and the J gene lost 5 bases, with 29 bases spanning the gap. Germline V gene sequence: CDR1 MNHEY, CDR2 SMNVEV (reference sequence). This CDR3 is 18 amino acids long. The CDR3 loop reads CASNPGRPDTGDRETQYF. The DNA of the CDR3 is TGTGCCAGCAATCCGGGCCGGCCGGACACCGGAGATCGGGAGACCCAGTACTTC.

The CDR3 nucleotides are TGTGCCTGGAGGGGGGTAGCGGGGGTGACTGAAGCTTTCTTT. Its protein product is CAWRGVAGVTEAFF. The chain links TRBV30 to TRBJ1-1; possibly TRBD1 for D (5 bases). V dropped 3 bases and J dropped 5 bases, with 16 bases sitting between them. The CDR3 consists of 14 residues. The germline CDR1 and CDR2 sequences are GTSNPN and SVGIG (reference sequence).

The V call is TRBV18, the J call TRBJ2-3; TRBD1 matches at 8 bases. The germline V gene encodes CDR1 KGHSH and CDR2 LQKENI. Trimming at V came to 3 bases and at J to 2 bases, leaving 7 bases not matched to a gene. CDR3 length equals 16 residues. This chain's CDR3 is CASSPTPGGTTDTQYF. Written as DNA, the CDR3 is TGTGCCAGCTCACCCACCCCAGGGGGCACCACAGATACGCAGTATTTT. The complete variable domain, with remaining parts taken from reference TRBV18 and TRBJ2-3, reads NAGVMQNPRHLVRRRGQEARLRCSPMKGHSHVYWYRQLPEEGLKFMVYLQKENIIDESGMPKERFSAEFPKEGPSILRIQQVVRGDSAAYFCASSPTPGGTTDTQYFGPGTRLTVL.

The rearrangement joins TRBV15 to TRBJ2-1; 9 bases are a match to TRBD1. The germline V gene has CDR1 LNHNV and CDR2 YYDKDF (reference sequence). The CDR3 has 13 residues. In nucleotides, the CDR3 is TGTGCGACAGGGGGGAGCTCCTACAATGAGCAGTTCTTC. It specifies CATGGSSYNEQFF.

The rearrangement joins TRBV7-3 to TRBJ2-1, with 8 bases lining up with TRBD2. The V gene end was trimmed by 5 bases and the J gene end by 9 bases; junction bases not matched to a gene: 6. This CDR3 has 13 residues. The germline gives CDR1 SGHTA, CDR2 FQGTGA. CDR3 protein: CASSPGGEVEQFF. CDR3 bases: TGTGCCAGCAGCCCGGGAGGGGAGGTTGAGCAGTTCTTC.

This rearrangement joins TRBV19 to TRBJ1-5, with a weak D call TRBD1 (6 bases). CDR1 and CDR2 from the germline V gene are LNHDA and SQIVND (reference sequence). V was cut by 7 bases and J by 2 bases, with 12 bases left in between. The CDR3 covers 14 residues. CDR3 sequence (DNA): TGTGCCAGTAATCTACAGGGACGCAATCAGCCCCAGCATTTT. It translates to CASNLQGRNQPQHF.

The chain combines TRBV7-2 with TRBJ2-7; 11 positions agree with TRBD2. The CDR3 is 15 amino acids. The junction had 6 bases not matched to a gene; V was cut back by 1 base and J by 7 bases. Germline V gives CDR1 SGHTA, CDR2 FQGNSA. The CDR3 loop is CASSLELAGAREQYF. The CDR3 DNA reads as TGTGCCAGCAGCTTAGAACTAGCGGGAGCTAGAGAGCAGTACTTC.

V usage is TRBV7-9 and J usage is TRBJ2-5, with 9 nucleotides matching TRBD1. Germline CDR1 and CDR2: SEHNR and FQNEAQ (reference sequence). J lost 3 bases, V lost 4 bases, and 6 bases had no gene match. The CDR3 has 15 residues. The CDR3 is CASSSTQGAKETQYF. The CDR3 nucleotides are TGTGCCAGCAGCTCAACACAGGGGGCCAAAGAGACCCAGTACTTC.

The chain couples TRBV6-6 to TRBJ2-7, with D tentatively TRBD2 (6 bases). The CDR3 is 14 amino acids. V lost 7 bases to trimming and J lost 4 bases, with 17 bases between them. CDR1 MNHNY and CDR2 SVGAGI come from the germline V gene (reference sequence). CDR3 sequence: CASTRLGEIYEQYF. The CDR3 nucleotides are TGTGCCAGCACCCGACTAGGCGAAATATACGAGCAGTACTTC.

This chain links TRBV7-8 with TRBJ2-7; D is perhaps TRBD2 (6 bases). V gave up 1 base and J gave up 5 bases, with 12 bases separating them. Per germline, CDR1 SGHVS and CDR2 FQNEAQ. The CDR3 length is 14 residues. CDR3 bases: TGTGCCAGCAGCTTAGGCGGGGTTTTAAACGAGCAGTACTTC. Translation gives CASSLGGVLNEQYF.

V gene TRBV11-2 combines with J gene TRBJ2-1; TRBD2 matches at 10 bases. J lost 5 bases, V lost 8 bases, and 9 bases had no gene match. The length of the CDR3 is 15 residues. Germline V gene lookup returns CDR1 SGHAT and CDR2 FQNNGV. The CDR3 region is CASQIYTSGDNEQFF. The CDR3 coding sequence is TGTGCCAGCCAGATTTATACTAGCGGGGACAATGAGCAGTTCTTC.

The chain employs TRBV5-1 and TRBJ2-1, with D perhaps matching TRBD1 (6 bases). From germline, CDR1 is SGHRS and CDR2 YFSETQ. This CDR3 spans 15 amino acids. V lost 3 bases and J lost 1, with 11 bases in between. The CDR3 DNA sequence: TGCGCCAGCAGCTCAACAGGGAGTTCCTACAATGAGCAGTTCTTC. Residues: CASSSTGSSYNEQFF.

The rearrangement joins TRBV7-2 to TRBJ2-5; D may be TRBD2 (6 bases). Trimming removed 5 bases from V and 5 bases from J, with 12 bases in between. The germline V gene has CDR1 SGHTA and CDR2 FQGNSA. The CDR3 is 13 amino acids. Written as DNA, the CDR3 is TGTGCCAGCAGCAAGACTAGTCTGGAGACCCAGTACTTC. The encoded protein is CASSKTSLETQYF. The full variable domain, its missing parts supplied by reference TRBV7-2 and TRBJ2-5, is GAGVSQSPSNKVTEKGKDVELRCDPISGHTALYWYRQSLGQGLEFLIYFQGNSAPDKSGLPSDRFSAERTGGSVSTLTIQRTQQEDSAVYLCASSKTSLETQYFGPGTRLLVL.

V usage is TRBV6-1 and J usage is TRBJ1-1, with 7 bases lining up with TRBD1. Looked up from germline, CDR1 is MNHNS and CDR2 is SASEGT. The CDR3 extends over 15 amino acids. After removal of 0 bases from V and 8 bases from J, the junction contained 9 bases not matched to a gene. The CDR3 nucleotides are TGTGCCAGCAGTGAAGCGCTACACAGGGGTACCGAAGCTTTCTTT. Translating gives CASSEALHRGTEAFF.

The chain joins TRBV4-2 to TRBJ2-7; D ambiguous. V lost 0 bases to trimming and J lost 1 base, with 7 bases between them. Germline V CDR1 and CDR2: LGHNA, YNFKEQ. The length of the CDR3 is 14 residues. CDR3 protein: CASSQDSGSYEQYF. CDR3 nucleotide sequence: TGTGCCAGCAGCCAAGACTCCGGTTCCTACGAGCAGTACTTC.